A selection of T cell receptor beta chains follows, all from one sample in a study of cytomegalovirus exposure and HLA in healthy donors. Assay: immunoSEQ multiplex PCR; the TCRdb copy retains only in-frame clones and omits some. The sample records about 140,000 clones, around 80% being singletons. Sequenced input: PBMCs. All receptors come from a man aged 45 to 65 in good health and CMV-seronegative. Both conserved end residues are trimmed from each CDR3. The D gene is left open where the match is weak.

j_gene	d_gene	v_gene	CDR3aa
TRBJ2-2	TRBD1	TRBV7-6	ASSPSDRAGELF
TRBJ1-1	NA	TRBV6-1	ASSSFLPTEAF
TRBJ2-3	NA	TRBV7-9	ASSLGTKDTQY
TRBJ2-7	NA	TRBV4-1	ASSQLTEIYEQY
TRBJ2-1	NA	TRBV11-1	ASSLYARRPNEQF
TRBJ2-7	NA	TRBV6-4	ASSARRGLEQY
TRBJ2-5	NA	TRBV19	ASSIAGARVETQY
TRBJ2-1	TRBD2	TRBV2	ASWGGGLAGVGGANEQF
TRBJ2-1	NA	TRBV5-6	ASSSLTQGRRF
TRBJ1-6	NA	TRBV6-5	ASSYAGASNSPLH
TRBJ2-1	NA	TRBV19	ASMRDKGFNEQF
TRBJ1-2	TRBD1	TRBV6-1	ASSEEVRGYGYT
TRBJ2-1	NA	TRBV27	ASSISSYNEQF
TRBJ1-6	TRBD1	TRBV5-6	ASSLVGDRGGNSPLH
TRBJ2-7	NA	TRBV18	ASSEFMRDEQY
TRBJ2-6	NA	TRBV27	ASTLRGLTGANVLT
TRBJ2-7	NA	TRBV5-6	ASSPRGTYEQY
TRBJ2-7	TRBD2	TRBV7-9	ASSWTSASYEQY
TRBJ1-1	TRBD1	TRBV7-3	ASSFGQGTEAF
TRBJ1-1	TRBD1	TRBV30	AWSVGRDRQNTEAF
TRBJ1-1	TRBD1	TRBV6-1	ASRIPSTGNTEAF
TRBJ1-1	TRBD1	TRBV5-1	ASSIRPTGQGANTEAF
TRBJ1-2	NA	TRBV29-1	SFQRGGNYYGYT